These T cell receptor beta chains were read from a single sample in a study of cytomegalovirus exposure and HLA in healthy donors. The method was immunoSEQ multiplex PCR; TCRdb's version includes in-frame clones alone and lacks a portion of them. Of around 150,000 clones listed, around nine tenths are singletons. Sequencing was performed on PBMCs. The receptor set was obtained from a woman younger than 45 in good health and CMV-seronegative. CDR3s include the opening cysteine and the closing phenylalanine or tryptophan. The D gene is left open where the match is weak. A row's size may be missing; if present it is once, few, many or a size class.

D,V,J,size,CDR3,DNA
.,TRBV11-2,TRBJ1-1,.,CASSLAFRGRPEAFF,TGTGCCAGCAGCTTAGCTTTCAGGGGCCGTCCTGAAGCTTTCTTT
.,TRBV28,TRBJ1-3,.,CASSLIQGRETGNTIYF,TGTGCCAGCAGTCTCATACAGGGAAGAGAGACTGGAAACACCATATATTTT
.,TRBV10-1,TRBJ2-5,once,CASSPGTARETQYF,TGCGCCAGCAGTCCCGGGACTGCGCGGGAGACCCAGTACTTC
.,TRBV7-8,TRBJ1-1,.,CASSWEPGAPREAFF,TGTGCCAGCAGCTGGGAACCGGGAGCTCCAAGGGAAGCTTTCTTT
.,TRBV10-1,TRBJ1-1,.,CASSRSGTEAFF,TGCGCCAGCAGTCGCTCGGGGACTGAAGCTTTCTTT
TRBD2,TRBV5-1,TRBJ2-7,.,CASSLSGRGGEQYF,TGCGCCAGCAGCCTTAGCGGGAGAGGGGGCGAGCAGTACTTC
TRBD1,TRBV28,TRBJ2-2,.,CASSRTGGTGELFF,TGTGCCAGCAGTCGGACAGGGGGGACCGGGGAGCTGTTTTTT
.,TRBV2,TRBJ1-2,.,CASSDQGYGYTF,TGTGCCAGCAGTGATCAGGGCTATGGCTACACCTTC
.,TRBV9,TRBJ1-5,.,CASSHYRVGNQPQHF,TGTGCCAGCAGCCATTACAGGGTAGGCAATCAGCCCCAGCATTTT
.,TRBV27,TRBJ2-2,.,CASSISATIRAGRPRTSNTGELFF,TGTGCCAGCAGTATATCCGCCACCATAAGGGCGGGCAGACCACGAACATCTAACACCGGGGAGCTGTTTTTT
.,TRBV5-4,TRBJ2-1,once,CASSWDNPYNEQFF,TGTGCCAGCAGCTGGGACAATCCTTACAATGAGCAGTTCTTC
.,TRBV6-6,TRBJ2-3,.,CASSYSPSRGTDTQYF,TGTGCCAGCAGTTACTCACCCTCGCGGGGCACAGATACGCAGTATTTT
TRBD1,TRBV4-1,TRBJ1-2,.,CASSQARQGYNYGYTF,TGCGCCAGCAGCCAAGCCCGACAGGGGTATAACTATGGCTACACCTTC
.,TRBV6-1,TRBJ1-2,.,CASIPGGRGGYGYTF,TGTGCCAGCATCCCCGGAGGACGAGGTGGCTATGGCTACACCTTC
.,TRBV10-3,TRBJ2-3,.,CAIRAVGTDTQYF,TGTGCCATCAGGGCCGTGGGCACAGATACGCAGTATTTT
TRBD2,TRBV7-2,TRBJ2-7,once,CASSFTTSGGGQYF,TGTGCCAGCAGCTTTACGACTAGCGGGGGAGGACAGTACTTC
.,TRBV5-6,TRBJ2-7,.,CASGSLASNSYEQYF,TGTGCCAGCGGGTCTCTAGCGTCTAATTCCTACGAGCAGTACTTC
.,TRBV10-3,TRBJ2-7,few,CAISSLEEQYF,TGTGCCATCTCATCCCTGGAGGAGCAGTACTTC
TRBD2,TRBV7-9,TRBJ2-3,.,CASSLVSGRAIDTQYF,TGTGCCAGCAGCTTAGTTAGCGGGAGGGCCATAGATACGCAGTATTTT
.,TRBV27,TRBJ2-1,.,CASSLIATESSYNEQFF,TGTGCCAGCAGCCTGATCGCGACAGAAAGCTCCTACAATGAGCAGTTCTTC
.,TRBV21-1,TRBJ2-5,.,CASSPEVGETQYF,TGTGCCAGCAGCCCGGAGGTTGGCGAGACCCAGTACTTC
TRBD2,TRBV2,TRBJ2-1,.,CAFGLAEKVNEQFF,TGTGCCTTTGGACTAGCGGAGAAGGTGAATGAGCAGTTCTTC
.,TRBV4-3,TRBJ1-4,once,CASSQQGRTNEKLFF,TGCGCCAGCAGCCAACAGGGGCGGACTAATGAAAAACTGTTTTTT
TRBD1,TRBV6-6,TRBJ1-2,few,CASSRDSNYGYTF,TGTGCCAGCAGCCGGGACAGTAACTATGGCTACACCTTC